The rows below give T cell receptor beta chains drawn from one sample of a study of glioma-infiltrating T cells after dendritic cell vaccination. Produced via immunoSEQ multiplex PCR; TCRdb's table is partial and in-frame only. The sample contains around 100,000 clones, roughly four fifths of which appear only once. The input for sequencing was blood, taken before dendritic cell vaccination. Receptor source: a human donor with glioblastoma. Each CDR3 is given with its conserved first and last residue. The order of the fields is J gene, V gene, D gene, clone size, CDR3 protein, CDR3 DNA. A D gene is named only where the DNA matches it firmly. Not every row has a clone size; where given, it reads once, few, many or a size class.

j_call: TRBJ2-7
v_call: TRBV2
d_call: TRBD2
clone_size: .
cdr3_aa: CASSGLAGVDGEQYF
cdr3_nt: TGTGCCAGCAGTGGACTAGCGGGAGTAGATGGGGAGCAGTACTTC

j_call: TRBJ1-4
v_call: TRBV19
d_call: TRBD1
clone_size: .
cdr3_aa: CASSMSGTAQKLFF
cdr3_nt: TGTGCCAGTAGTATGTCTGGGACAGCGCAAAAACTGTTTTTT

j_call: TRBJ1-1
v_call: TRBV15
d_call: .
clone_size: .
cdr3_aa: CATSRGAGSAEAFF
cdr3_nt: TGTGCCACCAGCAGAGGTGCGGGGTCCGCTGAAGCTTTCTTT

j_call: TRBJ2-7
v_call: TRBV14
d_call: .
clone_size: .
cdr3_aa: CASSQARGGYEQYF
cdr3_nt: TGTGCCAGCAGCCAAGCCCGGGGAGGCTACGAGCAGTACTTC

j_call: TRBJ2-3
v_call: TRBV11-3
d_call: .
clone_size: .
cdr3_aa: CASSLDLSGDTDTQYF
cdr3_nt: TGTGCCAGCAGCTTAGATTTATCAGGGGACACAGATACGCAGTATTTT

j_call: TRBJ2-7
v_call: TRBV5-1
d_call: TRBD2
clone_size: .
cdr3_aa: CASSWGGRTPINPYEQYF
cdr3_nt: TGCGCCAGCAGCTGGGGGGGACGGACACCGATTAACCCCTACGAGCAGTACTTC

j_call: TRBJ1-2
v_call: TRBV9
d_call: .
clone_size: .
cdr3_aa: CASSAAGGGDYGYTF
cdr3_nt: TGTGCCAGCAGCGCGGCCGGAGGGGGGGACTATGGCTACACCTTC

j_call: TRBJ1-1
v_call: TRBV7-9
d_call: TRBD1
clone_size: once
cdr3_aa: CASSSTGGSNTEAFF
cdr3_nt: TGTGCCAGCAGCTCCACAGGGGGCTCGAACACTGAAGCTTTCTTT

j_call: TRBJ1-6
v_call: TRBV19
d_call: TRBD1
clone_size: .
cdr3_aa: CASSQRQGGNSPLHF
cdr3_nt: TGTGCCAGTAGCCAAAGACAGGGTGGGAATTCACCCCTCCACTTT

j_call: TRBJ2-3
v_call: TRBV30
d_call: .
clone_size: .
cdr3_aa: CAWRAQGGTDTQYF
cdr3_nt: TGTGCCTGGAGAGCCCAAGGGGGTACAGATACGCAGTATTTT

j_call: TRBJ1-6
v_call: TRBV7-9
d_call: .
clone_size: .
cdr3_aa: CASSLDPGSNSPLHF
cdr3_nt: TGTGCCAGCAGCTTAGACCCGGGATCCAATTCACCCCTCCACTTT

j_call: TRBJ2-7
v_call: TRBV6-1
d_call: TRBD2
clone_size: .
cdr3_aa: CAGRAGGTYEQYF
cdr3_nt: TGTGCCGGTAGGGCGGGGGGTACCTACGAGCAGTACTTC

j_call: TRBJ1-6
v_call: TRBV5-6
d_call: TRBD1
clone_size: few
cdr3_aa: CASSQTGGSPLHF
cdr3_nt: TGTGCCAGCAGCCAGACAGGGGGATCACCCCTCCACTTT

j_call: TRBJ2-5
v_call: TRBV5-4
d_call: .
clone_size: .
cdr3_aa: CASSLSSETQYF
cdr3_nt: TGTGCCAGCAGCCTAAGCTCAGAGACCCAGTACTTC

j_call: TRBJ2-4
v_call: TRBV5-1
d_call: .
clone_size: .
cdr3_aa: CASSLAAGSQNIQYF
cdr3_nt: TGCGCCAGCAGCTTGGCCGCGGGGTCACAAAACATTCAGTACTTC

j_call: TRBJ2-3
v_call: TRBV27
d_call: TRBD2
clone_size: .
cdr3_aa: CASTAFAGGGPFDTQYF
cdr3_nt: TGTGCCAGCACCGCCTTTGCGGGGGGTGGGCCTTTTGATACGCAGTATTTT

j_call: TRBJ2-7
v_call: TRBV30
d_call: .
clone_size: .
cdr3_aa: CVWSKPGVSYEQYF
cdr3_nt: TGTGTCTGGAGTAAGCCGGGGGTTTCCTACGAGCAGTACTTC

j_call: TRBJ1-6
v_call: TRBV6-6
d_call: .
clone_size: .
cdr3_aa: CASSPLSSYNSPLHF
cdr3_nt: TGTGCCAGCAGTCCCCTTAGCTCCTATAATTCACCCCTCCACTTT

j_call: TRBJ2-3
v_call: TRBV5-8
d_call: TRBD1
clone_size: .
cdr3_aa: CASSSQGWSVVDTQYF
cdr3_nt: TGTGCCAGCAGCTCACAGGGGTGGTCAGTCGTGGATACGCAGTATTTT

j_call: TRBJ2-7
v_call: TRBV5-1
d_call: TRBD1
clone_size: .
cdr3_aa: CASSGTGFHEQYF
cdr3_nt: TGCGCCAGCAGCGGGACAGGGTTCCACGAGCAGTACTTC

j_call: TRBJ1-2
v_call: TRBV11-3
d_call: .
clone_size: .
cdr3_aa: CASSLGSNYGYTF
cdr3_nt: TGTGCCAGCAGCTTAGGGAGTAACTATGGCTACACCTTC

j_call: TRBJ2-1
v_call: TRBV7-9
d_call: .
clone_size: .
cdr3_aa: CASSFFDRPYNEQFF
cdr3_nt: TGTGCCAGCAGCTTTTTTGACAGACCCTACAATGAGCAGTTCTTC

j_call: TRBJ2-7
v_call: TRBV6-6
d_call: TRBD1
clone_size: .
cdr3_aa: CASRKQGTDYEQYF
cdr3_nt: TGTGCCAGCAGGAAACAGGGGACGGACTACGAGCAGTACTTC